A single sample gave rise to the 4 T cell receptor beta chains below, sequenced in a study of blood T cell repertoires in COVID-19. Data came from immunoSEQ multiplex PCR; TCRdb stores just in-frame clones and leaves some out. The data contain some 160,000 clones, roughly 90% of them singletons. Sequencing was performed on peripheral blood. The receptors shown here come from a man aged 55-75 years with acute or convalescent COVID-19.

This chain connects TRBV7-8 to TRBJ1-5; D remains unclear. Germline values: CDR1 SGHVS, CDR2 FQNEAQ. V lost 1 base and J 4 bases, leaving 11 bases between the germline ends. The CDR3 sequence is 15 residues long. CDR3 sequence: CASSLDMHGNQPQHF. In DNA form, the CDR3 reads TGTGCCAGCAGCTTAGATATGCACGGTAATCAGCCCCAGCATTTT.

The chain is built from TRBV5-1 and TRBJ1-1; the D is unclear. The germline gives CDR1 SGHRS, CDR2 YFSETQ. The CDR3 is 14 amino acids. V was cut by 1 base and J by 0 bases, with 7 bases left in between. In DNA, the CDR3 is TGCGCCAGCAGCTTGTACAGTATGAACACTGAAGCTTTCTTT. This translates into CASSLYSMNTEAFF.

This clone was detected only a few times. The gene calls are TRBV7-9 and TRBJ2-1; perhaps TRBD2 as D (5 bases). V was cut by 3 bases and J by 0 bases, with 6 bases left in between. Germline-derived CDR1 and CDR2 are SEHNR and FQNEAQ (reference sequence). The CDR3 extends over 14 amino acids. This CDR3 reads CASSFGSSYNEQFF. CDR3 sequence (DNA): TGTGCCAGCAGCTTTGGGAGCTCCTACAATGAGCAGTTCTTC.

This chain uses TRBV4-2 with TRBJ2-3; tentatively, D is TRBD2 (5 bases). The CDR3 length is 18 residues. V was pared by 0 bases and J by 2 bases, with 18 bases between. The germline V gene has CDR1 LGHNA and CDR2 YNFKEQ. CDR3 DNA sequence: TGTGCCAGCAGCCAAGATCTGATGATTCGGGGTAACACAGATACGCAGTATTTT. This encodes CASSQDLMIRGNTDTQYF.